This TCR beta chain was found in a study of CD8 T cells in Susac syndrome. From germline, CDR1 is GTSNPN and CDR2 SVGIG (reference sequence). This CDR3 is 12 amino acids long. Trimming removed 2 bases from V and 4 bases from J, with 8 bases in between. General observations from the study: It was acknowledged in the study that the number of individuals who were included in its TCR sequencing and HLA analysis was relatively small.

CD8+ and CD4+ T cells from blood underwent TCR beta sequencing, which was carried out in a high-throughput format. Bulk CD8+ and CD4+ cells came from magnetic negative isolation; CD8+ TEMRA by FACS. The RNA, 0.5 to 1 ug, was put through reverse transcription using random hexamers. Across 54 Vbeta and 13 Jbeta, TCR beta CDR3 was amplified with immunoSEQ multiplex PCR. TCRdb redid the calling of the immunoSEQ multiplex PCR reads with MiXCR, one entry per CDR3 protein. The sample includes some 130,000 distinct CDR3 sequences, about 95% of them seen just once. A note on this clonotype: Its target is not known.

Sample: CD4+ T cells from PBMCs. This chain connects TRBV30 to TRBJ1-1; D not certain. The clonotype originates from a human donor in good health. The CDR3 sequence: CAWSRGTTEAFF. CDR3 in DNA: TGTGCCTGGAGTCGGGGTACCACTGAAGCTTTCTTT. Together with reference TRBV30 and TRBJ1-1, the CDR3 gives the full variable domain: SQTIHQWPATLVQPVGSPLSLECTVEGTSNPNLYWYRQAAGRGLQLLFYSVGIGQISSEVPQNLSASRPQDRQFILSSKKLLLSDSGFYLCAWSRGTTEAFFGQGTRLTVV.